This TCR beta chain was obtained from a study of T cell repertoires in cytomegalovirus infection. Study information: Shared public TCR beta signatures pointed to both CMV infection and a matching HLA type. Whole-study results and caveats: Dominating the ex vivo response were TCR beta clonotypes that were CMV-specific and HLA-C-restricted. Summed frequency of shared TCR beta families picked out CMV carriers who also had the relevant HLA.

Of note for this clonotype: What it recognizes is unknown.

TCRdb called the reads again in MiXCR, with one record for every CDR3 protein. Of 680,000 or so distinct CDR3 sequences listed, around 35% were seen once; the top ten hold 15% to 20%. J gave up 5 bases and V 2 bases, and 8 bases lay outside the gene matches. This CDR3 contains 16 residues. The germline CDR1 and CDR2 sequences are SGHVT and SQSDAQ. The genes are TRBV7-4 and TRBJ2-1; 8 nucleotides align to TRBD1. The receptor comes from a human donor in good health (CMV status not recorded). Some clones in this sample may be carry-over from other donors' samples. Source: cultured PBMCs, taken from culture after CMV antigen stimulation. Here the CDR3 DNA reads TGTGCCAGCAGCTTAAACATCGTGGACAGGGACAATGAGCAGTTCTTC. It translates to CASSLNIVDRDNEQFF.